This T cell receptor beta chain derives from a study of blood T cell repertoires in COVID-19. Across the whole study: The samples span acute and convalescent COVID-19 from the United States, Italy and Spain. From T cells, B-cell-depleted T cells, or PBMCs came the material, which was cDNA or gDNA.

V shed 8 bases and J 4 bases; nucleotides not matched to a gene: 9. Germline loops: CDR1 MNHEY, CDR2 SVGAGI. The CDR3 sequence is 14 residues long. As processed by the authors: Reference gene primer amplification gave nucleated cell count estimates. Assay: immunoSEQ multiplex PCR; the TCRdb copy retains only in-frame clones and omits some. The D gene and trimming were derived from the DNA, and the V and J assignments and clone size from that table. Here the sample spans roughly 330,000 clones, roughly 90% being singletons. The rearrangement uses TRBV6-5 and TRBJ1-1; TRBD1 matches at 8 bases. The origin of this receptor is a man younger than 35 who had recovered from COVID-19. The material sequenced was peripheral blood. CDR3 bases: TGTGCCAGCCGACAGGGGAAGGGGGGCACTGAAGCTTTCTTT. This gives the protein CASRQGKGGTEAFF.